Detailed here is one TCR beta chain. Its antigen is still unknown. There are no base qualities to consult, and no much larger clone falls within one base. This entry belongs to a study of persistence of HIV-infected CD4 T cells (dated by TCRdb to 2019 to 2021). Broadly, across the study: CMV- and HIV-1 Gag-responding CD4+ T cells were isolated from ART-treated individuals so that antigen-driven clonal expansion of HIV-1-infected cells could be examined. The median time participants had been on suppressive ART was less than ten years. The clonality of all cells in each sorted population was measured by TCRbeta sequencing, and the clonality of infected cells was measured by proviral sequencing. Peripheral blood samples of up to about 180 mL were taken at multiple time points, with the exception of a couple of participants who underwent leukapheresis at a single time point. Cross-participant TCR cluster analysis included 8 participants for CMV and 6 or 7 participants for Gag.

Spanning cysteine to phenylalanine, the CDR3 consists of 14 amino acids. The CDR3 DNA has 42 bases and is translated from base 1. Reading the germline V gene (reference sequence) gives CDR1 MNHEY and CDR2 SMNVEV. V is reduced by 4 bases and J by 1 base, leaving a spacing of 8 bases between them. Read against the paper, the sample's treatment or condition label means: suppressive antiretroviral therapy. Cells were stimulated with a pool of overlapping HIV-1 Gag 15-mer peptides at about 0.96 ug per peptide per mL. Memory CD4+ T cells that did not respond, being CD40L-negative, CD69-negative and CD45RO-high, were sorted as memory populations depleted of antigen-responding cells. HIV-1-infected adults in whom suppressive ART had been started during chronic infection were enrolled as participants. Plasma HIV-1 RNA had been undetectable (below 50 copies/mL) in participants for at least 4 years. To be included, a participant needed positive CMV serology and a CD4+ T cell count above 400 cells/uL. Before stimulation, PBMCs were isolated using density centrifugation and then depleted of CD8+ T cells. For around 18 hours, the CD8-depleted PBMCs were stimulated with anti-CD28/CD49d costimulation, a CD40-blocking antibody, and enfuvirtide to prevent new infections. Cells were sorted on a Beckman Coulter MoFlo Legacy or XDP sorter, with propidium iodide excluding dead cells. Genomic DNA was extracted with the QIAamp DNA Mini Kit for samples above one million cells, otherwise with the Quick-DNA Microprep Kit.

Broader findings and caveats from the paper: Bulk TCR analyses could not be limited to the rare CMV-responding cells that actually contained HIV-1 proviruses. TCR oligoclonality correlated with proviral oligoclonality within the same sorted populations. Antigen-responding cells were enriched for degenerate expanded CDR3beta sequences, which suggests convergent selection of CD4+ responses to CMV and Gag. TCRbeta richness in CMV- and Gag-responding cells was significantly lower than in anti-CD3/anti-CD28-responding cells; CMV-responding cells had higher oligoclonality than CD3/CD28-stimulated and Gag-responding cells. Few individuals were included in the study, and only a limited range of antigens was tested.

TCRbeta repertoires were sequenced from genomic DNA with the immunoSEQ hsTCRB assay version 4 in survey mode. Genomic DNA was diluted to 7.5 to 10 ng/uL, and up to about 1 ug per sample was used for TCRbeta sequencing. Per the source publication's procedure: ImmunoSeq Analyzer 3.0 was used for analysis of TCRbeta data, and diversity was computed on productive nucleotide rearrangements. Lower-bound TCR diversity was estimated with the improved Chao index, and clonality with the Gini coefficient using the Immunarch R package. Nucleotide rearrangements that differed but encoded the same CDR3beta amino acid sequence were counted as separate clonotypes. Differential abundance analysis found TCRbeta sequences that were significantly enriched in antigen-responding cells compared with anti-CD3/anti-CD28-activated cells. GLIPH2 clustered TCRs by predicted peptide-MHC specificity, both within individual participants and across merged participant data sets. The source is immuneACCESS, and TCRdb retained only in-frame sequences with V and J called. Part of the clones is not carried over; for the studies checked, unresolved V genes explain less than half of this, and the remainder is unexplained. V, J and clone size are those of that table, while D and trimming were read from the DNA. Here the sample has about 40,000 clones; 78% occur a single time. 14% of the sample rests with the top ten.

The receptor's source is an adult man with HIV who was CMV-seropositive. Sequencing used CD4+ T cells sorted from PBMCs after roughly 19-hour stimulation, obtained from a patient who received antiretroviral therapy. What the cell subset or site label conveys for this sample: CD40L-CD69- CD45RO-high memory CD4 T cells not responding to Gag peptides. This chain joins TRBV27 to TRBJ1-5; the D segment cannot be called with confidence. The CDR3 amino acid sequence is: CASSYRESNQPQHF. The DNA reads as follows: TGTGCCAGCAGTTATAGGGAAAGCAATCAGCCCCAGCATTTT.